The sequence of this TCR beta chain was determined in a study of metastatic and nonmetastatic thyroid tumors. As for the study in general: Where malignant and benign thyroid patients were concerned, repertoires were compared across blood and tumor or nodule tissue. Study-level points and caveats: The reported finding was significantly higher TCR beta diversity in malignant thyroid tumors relative to benign nodules, in blood and tumor.

The authors' processing: Clinicopathological groups of papillary thyroid cancer showed CDR3 differences that were used to build a distant-metastasis classifier. TCRdb re-called the PCR reads via MiXCR. The V and J calls were determined by TCRdb, not by the authors. The sample records about 47,000 clones, approximately 26% being singletons. Treatment of any kind had been given to no patient before thyroid surgery. This clone was picked up many times. Its antigen is unknown. The sequence derives from a male donor with papillary thyroid cancer or a benign thyroid nodule (not recorded which). Some clones in this sample may be carry-over from other donors' samples. Input material: blood.

The CDR3 reads CASSGYRWQGADEQYF. CDR3 DNA: TGTGCCAGTAGTGGCTATAGGTGGCAGGGGGCTGACGAGCAGTACTTC. This rearrangement joins TRBV19 to TRBJ2-7; 8 bases line up with TRBD1. The germline V gene has CDR1 LNHDA and CDR2 SQIVND (reference sequence). V shed 5 bases, J shed 5 bases, and the junction held 14 bases outside the gene matches. The CDR3 is made up of 16 amino acids. The variable domain in full, completed from reference TRBV19 and TRBJ2-7, reads DGGITQSPKYLFRKEGQNVTLSCEQNLNHDAMYWYRQDPGQGLRLIYYSQIVNDFQKGDIAEGYSVSREKKESFPLTVTSAQKNPTAFYLCASSGYRWQGADEQYFGPGTRLTVT.